The 9 T cell receptor beta chains in this list originate from one sample, sequenced in a study of blood T cell repertoires in COVID-19. Measured with immunoSEQ multiplex PCR; TCRdb has only the in-frame clones, and not every one. The sample consists of 65,000 to 75,000 clones, roughly 74% of them appearing once. Material: peripheral blood. The receptor source for this set is a human donor in a cohort sampled during active COVID-19.

Concerning this clone itself: Other DNA sequences in this sample translate to the same CDR3. The rearrangement uses TRBV5-1 and TRBJ2-3; D not certain. Trimming stripped 4 bases from V and 2 bases from J, with 5 bases between. This CDR3 spans 12 amino acids. Germline V lookup: CDR1 SGHRS, CDR2 YFSETQ. CDR3 sequence reads: CASSLSTDTQYF. Written as DNA, the CDR3 is TGCGCCAGCAGCCTCTCCACAGATACGCAGTATTTT. Using reference TRBV5-1 and TRBJ2-3 for the parts outside the CDR3, the full variable domain is KAGVTQTPRYLIKTRGQQVTLSCSPISGHRSVSWYQQTPGQGLQFLFEYFSETQRNKGNFPGRFSGRQFSNSRSEMNVSTLELGDSALYLCASSLSTDTQYFGPGTRLTVL.

The chain uses TRBV27 and TRBJ2-7; 15 bases map to TRBD2. V was clipped by 5 bases and J by 7 bases; unmatched bases: 9. CDR1 and CDR2 from the germline V gene are MNHEY and SMNVEV (reference sequence). This CDR3 region has 16 residues. This chain's CDR3 is CASSLWTSGRVGEQYF. The DNA of the CDR3 is TGTGCCAGCAGTCTGTGGACTAGCGGGAGGGTAGGGGAGCAGTACTTC.

The rearrangement joins TRBV3-1 (or the pseudogene TRBV3-2) to TRBJ2-7; D not resolved. Germline-derived CDR1 and CDR2 are LGHDT and YNNKEL (reference sequence). This CDR3 has 12 amino acids. V lost 3 bases to trimming and J lost 5 bases, with 8 bases between them. The DNA of the CDR3 is TGTGCCAGCAGCCATCTAGGCCACGAGCAGTACTTC. Amino acids: CASSHLGHEQYF.

This clone was seen ten or more times. This specimen includes other DNA sequences encoding the same CDR3. V gene TRBV6-2 or TRBV6-3 combines with J gene TRBJ2-7; perhaps TRBD2 as D (6 bases). Between the trimmed V and J ends, which lost 6 bases and 3 bases, there was a span of 18 bases. The CDR3 runs 15 residues. Germline CDR1 MNHEY, CDR2 SVGEGT. CDR3 amino acids: CASSDLAGPSYEQYF. The CDR3 nucleotides are TGTGCCAGCAGCGACCTGGCGGGGCCAAGCTACGAGCAGTACTTC.

As DNA, the CDR3 is TGTGCCAGCAGCATTTTGGACAGGAAATATGGCTACACCTTC. Protein product: CASSILDRKYGYTF. The rearrangement uses TRBV21-1 and TRBJ1-2; no DNA check was done on the table's D call, TRBD1. TRBV21-1 is classified as a pseudogene. The CDR3 is made up of 14 amino acids.

This rearrangement joins TRBV19 to TRBJ2-7; 9 bases map to TRBD2. Unmatched junction bases numbered 8, after V lost 4 bases and J lost 4 bases. The CDR3 extends over 15 amino acids. The V gene's germline CDR1 is LNHDA and CDR2 SQIVND (reference sequence). For the CDR3, the DNA is TGTGCCAGTAGTACTAGCGGGGTTGGTTCGTACGAGCAGTACTTC. This encodes CASSTSGVGSYEQYF.

This chain links TRBV19 with TRBJ1-1; 9 positions match TRBD1. CDR1 and CDR2 from the germline V gene are LNHDA and SQIVND (reference sequence). V trimming: 5 bases; J trimming: 1 base; junction bases outside the gene matches: 8. The CDR3 sequence is 16 residues long. This chain's CDR3 is CASSGERQGGNTEAFF. The DNA for the CDR3 is TGTGCCAGTAGTGGGGAACGACAGGGGGGGAACACTGAAGCTTTCTTT.

V usage is TRBV19 and J usage is TRBJ2-1; TRBD2 agrees at 9 bases. Trimming at V came to 9 bases and at J to 2 bases, leaving 8 bases not matched to a gene. The CDR3 has 15 amino acids. Germline loops: CDR1 LNHDA, CDR2 SQIVND (reference sequence). CDR3 amino acids: CARTIAGAPYNEQFF. CDR3 DNA: TGTGCCAGAACCATAGCGGGAGCTCCCTACAATGAGCAGTTCTTC. Using reference TRBV19 and TRBJ2-1 for the parts outside the CDR3, the full variable domain is DGGITQSPKYLFRKEGQNVTLSCEQNLNHDAMYWYRQDPGQGLRLIYYSQIVNDFQKGDIAEGYSVSREKKESFPLTVTSAQKNPTAFYLCARTIAGAPYNEQFFGPGTRLTVL.

The chain employs TRBV4-2 and TRBJ2-7, with TRBD2 matching over 12 bases. The CDR3 has 15 residues. The V gene's germline CDR1 is LGHNA and CDR2 YNFKEQ. J gave up 2 bases and V 1 base, and 0 bases lay outside the gene matches. CDR3 sequence: CASSQGLAGAYEQYF. In DNA form, the CDR3 reads TGTGCCAGCAGCCAAGGACTAGCGGGAGCCTACGAGCAGTACTTC.